These 4 T cell receptor beta chains were sequenced from one sample in a study of T cells in Graves' hyperthyroidism and ophthalmopathy. Amplification of TCR beta CDR3 regions was performed using RNA transcripts as template. HTBI primers drove first-round RT-PCR of the TCR CDR3. TCRdb reprocessed the multiplex PCR reads via MiXCR and lists one record per CDR3 protein. Of hundreds of thousands of distinct CDR3 sequences in the sample, 20% to 25% were seen once. The sequenced material came from blood. These receptors were obtained from a young man with Graves' ophthalmopathy.

This clonotype was picked up many times. The chain carries TRBV28 and TRBJ1-1; D is uncertain. V gave up 7 bases and J gave up 0 bases, with 15 bases separating them. This CDR3 has 15 residues. CDR1 is MDHEN, CDR2 SYDVKM, per germline. In DNA form, the CDR3 reads TGTGCCAGCAACCCTCGGACGGTCATGAACACTGAAGCTTTCTTT. It translates to CASNPRTVMNTEAFF. Full variable domain (missing parts from reference TRBV28 and TRBJ1-1): DVKVTQSSRYLVKRTGEKVFLECVQDMDHENMFWYRQDPGLGLRLIYFSYDVKMKEKGDIPEGYSVSREKKERFSLILESASTNQTSMYLCASNPRTVMNTEAFFGQGTRLTVV.

This clonotype was seen at least ten times. V gene TRBV27 combines with J gene TRBJ2-7; TRBD2 matches at 9 bases. CDR1 is MNHEY and CDR2 is SMNVEV in the germline V gene (reference sequence). Germline trimming cut 5 bases from V and 0 bases from J; bases unmatched to any gene: 2. The length of the CDR3 is 14 residues. CDR3 sequence (DNA): TGTGCCAGCAGTCCGCGGGAGGGCTCCTACGAGCAGTACTTC. It yields the protein CASSPREGSYEQYF.

In its sample, this clonotype was seen a few times. V usage is TRBV4-2 and J usage is TRBJ2-2, with no clear D. Trimming took off 4 bases at V and 1 base at J, with 7 bases between the two ends. Per germline, CDR1 LGHNA and CDR2 YNFKEQ. The CDR3 is 14 amino acids. The CDR3 coding sequence is TGTGCCAGCAGCCCCCGGGTGAACACCGGGGAGCTGTTTTTT. Protein: CASSPRVNTGELFF.

This clonotype came up many times. This chain uses TRBV11-2 with TRBJ2-2; perhaps TRBD2 as D (5 bases). Deletions cut 3 bases from V and 3 bases from J, with 11 bases between. Germline V CDR1 and CDR2: SGHAT, FQNNGV. The CDR3 runs 15 residues. The CDR3 sequence: CASSLMPGYTGELFF. The DNA of the CDR3 is TGTGCCAGCAGCTTGATGCCGGGGTACACCGGGGAGCTGTTTTTT.